This T cell receptor (beta chain) came from a study of cytomegalovirus exposure and HLA in healthy donors. Study-level background: The 120 validation repertoires used the same platform as the roughly 700 first-cohort repertoires (as reported by a later analysis).

Comment on this clone: The target antigen is unknown.

Method: immunoSEQ multiplex PCR; TCRdb's copy keeps in-frame clones and lacks some. The profile shows 150,000 to 200,000 clones, 84% of them singletons. Whole-study findings and limits: The listing of 150 to 200 TCR beta chains classed them as cytomegalovirus-associated.

The specimen was PBMCs. The TCR was taken from a man aged 25-40 years in good health and CMV-seropositive.

The CDR3 sequence is CASSKTGTFDTEAFF. CDR3 DNA sequence: TGTGCCAGCAGTAAAACCGGGACATTCGACACTGAAGCTTTCTTT. The V and J genes are TRBV6-5 and TRBJ1-1, with D perhaps TRBD1 (6 bases). This CDR3 region has 15 residues. The germline V and J ends were trimmed by 5 bases and 3 bases, with 16 bases remaining between them. Germline V gene lookup returns CDR1 MNHEY and CDR2 SVGAGI.